The 20 T cell receptor beta chains in this list originate from one sample, sequenced in a study of cytomegalovirus exposure and HLA in healthy donors. This PCR relied on a set of 60 Vbeta primers and 13 Jbeta primers. The table came from immunoSEQ multiplex PCR; TCRdb's copy has only in-frame clones and leaves some out. The sample shows approximately 50,000 clones, and approximately 16% sits with its ten largest clones. Sequencing input: PBMCs. Receptor source: a male donor in good health and CMV-seronegative.

J is TRBJ2-1 and V is TRBV4-2; a possible D gene is TRBD2 (7 bases). V gave up 0 bases and J gave up 7 bases, with 16 bases separating them. The CDR3 has 16 residues. Germline CDR1 LGHNA, CDR2 YNFKEQ. The CDR3 is CASSQDRGGALNEQFF. The CDR3 DNA is TGTGCCAGCAGCCAAGATAGGGGGGGGGCCTTAAATGAGCAGTTCTTC.

The V gene is TRBV18, the J gene TRBJ2-4; 13 nucleotides line up with TRBD2. CDR3 size: 20 residues. The germline V gene encodes CDR1 KGHSH and CDR2 LQKENI. J gave up 1 base and V 3 bases, and 12 bases lay outside the gene matches. CDR3 amino acids: CASSPGTSGGVISAKNIQYF. The CDR3 nucleotides read TGTGCCAGCTCACCCGGAACTAGCGGGGGGGTTATTTCGGCCAAAAACATTCAGTACTTC.

This sequence joins TRBV9 and TRBJ2-3, with 12 bases matching TRBD2. This CDR3 is built from 16 residues. The V segment lost 3 bases and the J segment 2 bases; nucleotides outside the gene matches: 4. Germline CDR1 SGDLS, CDR2 YYNGEE. CDR3 bases: TGTGCCAGCAGCGCGGCTAGCGGGGGGGCCACAGATACGCAGTATTTT. Encoded protein: CASSAASGGATDTQYF. The full variable domain, rest sourced from reference TRBV9 and TRBJ2-3, is DSGVTQTPKHLITATGQRVTLRCSPRSGDLSVYWYQQSLDQGLQFLIQYYNGEERAKGNILERFSAQQFPDLHSELNLSSLELGDSALYFCASSAASGGATDTQYFGPGTRLTVL.

V gene TRBV30 combines with J gene TRBJ1-4, with D hard to call. V lost 3 bases, J lost 5 bases, and 13 bases lay in between. CDR1 and CDR2 (germline): GTSNPN, SVGIG (reference sequence). The CDR3 loop spans 14 amino acids. DNA for the CDR3: TGTGCCTGGAGCGCTGAACAGCCGAATGAAAAACTGTTTTTT. Protein product: CAWSAEQPNEKLFF.

The rearrangement joins TRBV19 to TRBJ1-2; tentatively, D is TRBD1 (6 bases). The CDR3 has 11 residues. Germline lookup yields CDR1 LNHDA and CDR2 SQIVND (reference sequence). V was trimmed by 9 bases and J by 10 bases, leaving 15 bases between them. The CDR3 DNA follows: TGTGCCAGCGACACAGGGTTTGACTACACCTTC. Translation: CASDTGFDYTF.

The chain joins TRBV11-3 to TRBJ2-7; possible D gene TRBD1, 5 bases. The V and J ends lost 1 base and 0 bases respectively, with 16 bases between them. Germline CDR1 reads SGHNT; CDR2 reads YENEEA. The CDR3 consists of 17 residues. CDR3 in DNA: TGTGCCAGCAGCTTAGGAGTTGACAGAAGACTCTCCTACGAGCAGTACTTC. Protein sequence: CASSLGVDRRLSYEQYF.

The chain combines TRBV18 with TRBJ1-5; D is unclear. V was cut by 5 bases and J by 4 bases, with 9 bases left in between. Germline V gene sequence: CDR1 KGHSH, CDR2 LQKENI. The length of the CDR3 is 13 residues. The DNA of the CDR3 is TGTGCCAGCTCAACAGACCAAAATCAGCCCCAGCATTTT. Protein: CASSTDQNQPQHF. Full variable domain (rest looked up from reference TRBV18 and TRBJ1-5): NAGVMQNPRHLVRRRGQEARLRCSPMKGHSHVYWYRQLPEEGLKFMVYLQKENIIDESGMPKERFSAEFPKEGPSILRIQQVVRGDSAAYFCASSTDQNQPQHFGDGTRLSIL.

CDR3 region: CASSLDPGMVEQYF. The CDR3, as DNA: TGTGCCAGCAGCTTAGATCCCGGGATGGTCGAGCAGTACTTC. This chain connects TRBV7-8 to TRBJ2-7; possibly TRBD2 for D (5 bases). Germline V gene lookup returns CDR1 SGHVS and CDR2 FQNEAQ. The CDR3 is 14 amino acids. The V end lost 1 base, the J end lost 6 bases, and 13 bases lay between the germline ends.

This sequence joins TRBV5-1 and TRBJ2-2; a weak D match, TRBD1 (6 bases). The CDR3 is made up of 15 amino acids. CDR1 and CDR2 (germline): SGHRS, YFSETQ. V lost 4 bases, J lost 2 bases, and 12 bases lay in between. The CDR3 bases are TGCGCCAGCAGCCCGATTGGGGGCAACACCGGGGAGCTGTTTTTT. Its translation is CASSPIGGNTGELFF.

The chain carries TRBV6-1 and TRBJ2-5, with D unresolved. In germline, CDR1 is MNHNS, CDR2 SASEGT. The CDR3 contains 15 residues. V was cut by 1 base and J by 4 bases, with 13 bases left in between. The CDR3 protein is CASSEVIQNGETQYF. DNA of the CDR3: TGTGCCAGCAGTGAAGTGATCCAGAATGGAGAGACCCAGTACTTC.

The CDR3 DNA reads as TGTGCCAGCAGCTTAGGAGGGTCCACAGATACGCAGTATTTT. As protein: CASSLGGSTDTQYF. The rearrangement uses TRBV11-3 and TRBJ2-3, with D maybe TRBD2 (5 bases). Trimming removed 1 base from V and 2 bases from J, with 7 bases in between. Germline V gene lookup returns CDR1 SGHNT and CDR2 YENEEA. The CDR3 loop spans 14 amino acids.

The chain carries TRBV7-2 and TRBJ2-5; D ambiguous. The CDR3 loop spans 12 amino acids. Germline V gene data show CDR1 as SGHTA and CDR2 as FQGNSA. V was shortened by 2 bases and J by 4 bases, with 5 bases between the two germline ends. CDR3 loop: CASSLLIETQYF. CDR3 in DNA: TGTGCCAGCAGCTTACTTATAGAGACCCAGTACTTC.

The chain combines TRBV25-1 with TRBJ2-2; 12 nucleotides line up with TRBD2. The V and J ends lost 2 bases and 5 bases, in that order; junction bases with no gene match: 9. Germline V gives CDR1 MGHDK, CDR2 SYGVNS. The CDR3 runs to 18 residues. The CDR3 bases are TGTGCCAGCAGTGAAGGGCTAGCGGGGGGGCCGTGGACCGGGGAGCTGTTTTTT. Amino acid sequence: CASSEGLAGGPWTGELFF.

The chain uses TRBV7-2 and TRBJ1-5; 7 nucleotides agree with TRBD1. The CDR3 is made up of 15 amino acids. V dropped 5 bases and J dropped 5; count of bases not matched to a gene: 9. Germline V lookup: CDR1 SGHTA, CDR2 FQGNSA. CDR3 DNA: TGTGCCAGCAGCCCCGACAGGGTTGTCTATCAGCCCCAGCATTTT. Translating it yields CASSPDRVVYQPQHF.

The chain joins TRBV30 to TRBJ1-5; D not resolved. The germline V gene encodes CDR1 GTSNPN and CDR2 SVGIG (reference sequence). The V gene lost 0 bases and the J gene lost 2 bases, with 11 bases spanning the gap. This CDR3 comprises 15 residues. CDR3 protein: CAWSVGGTRNQPQHF. CDR3 sequence (DNA): TGTGCCTGGAGTGTAGGCGGTACACGCAATCAGCCCCAGCATTTT.

This chain joins TRBV7-3 and TRBJ2-1; TRBD1 matches 8 bases. The germline CDR1 and CDR2 sequences are SGHTA and FQGTGA. This CDR3 contains 13 residues. J was trimmed by 6 bases and V by 5 bases; bases with no gene match: 3. The CDR3 reads CASSPQGGNEQFF. For the CDR3, the DNA is TGTGCCAGCAGCCCACAGGGGGGCAATGAGCAGTTCTTC. The complete variable domain, with remaining parts taken from reference TRBV7-3 and TRBJ2-1, reads GAGVSQTPSNKVTEKGKYVELRCDPISGHTALYWYRQSLGQGPEFLIYFQGTGAADDSGLPNDRFFAVRPEGSVSTLKIQRTERGDSAVYLCASSPQGGNEQFFGPGTRLTVL.

The chain joins TRBV4-1 to TRBJ2-1, with D perhaps TRBD2 (5 bases). This CDR3 spans 16 amino acids. Deletions cut 2 bases from V and 6 bases from J, with 17 bases between. CDR1 MGHRA and CDR2 YSYEKL come from the germline V gene. The CDR3 DNA is TGCGCCAGCAGCCAAATCACCGGGAATTATGGCAATGAGCAGTTCTTC. This sequence encodes CASSQITGNYGNEQFF.

CDR3 bases: TGTGCCAGCAGCCAGGCGGGACTAGCGGGGGCCTCTGGCTTGGAGACCCAGTACTTC. Translating it yields CASSQAGLAGASGLETQYF. This chain joins TRBV4-2 and TRBJ2-5; the match to TRBD2 covers 14 bases. The trim removed 3 bases at V and 5 bases at J, leaving 14 bases unmatched. The germline gives CDR1 LGHNA, CDR2 YNFKEQ. The CDR3 is made up of 19 amino acids.

The CDR3 sequence is CSVPTLDSLGGYTF. CDR3 DNA sequence: TGCAGCGTCCCCACCCTCGACAGCCTAGGGGGCTACACCTTC. The genes are TRBV29-1 and TRBJ1-2; D might be TRBD1 (5 bases). The CDR3 length is 14 residues. The V end was cut by 6 bases, the J end by 8 bases, with 22 bases between. CDR1 and CDR2 from the germline V gene are SQVTM and ANQGSEA.

The chain carries TRBV19 and TRBJ2-7, with unresolved D. Germline CDR1 is LNHDA and CDR2 is SQIVND (reference sequence). Trimming took off 1 base at V and 4 bases at J, with 8 bases between the two ends. This CDR3 region has 13 residues. The CDR3 region has the DNA TGTGCCAGTAGTATAGCGGTAGATTACGAGCAGTACTTC. It translates to CASSIAVDYEQYF.